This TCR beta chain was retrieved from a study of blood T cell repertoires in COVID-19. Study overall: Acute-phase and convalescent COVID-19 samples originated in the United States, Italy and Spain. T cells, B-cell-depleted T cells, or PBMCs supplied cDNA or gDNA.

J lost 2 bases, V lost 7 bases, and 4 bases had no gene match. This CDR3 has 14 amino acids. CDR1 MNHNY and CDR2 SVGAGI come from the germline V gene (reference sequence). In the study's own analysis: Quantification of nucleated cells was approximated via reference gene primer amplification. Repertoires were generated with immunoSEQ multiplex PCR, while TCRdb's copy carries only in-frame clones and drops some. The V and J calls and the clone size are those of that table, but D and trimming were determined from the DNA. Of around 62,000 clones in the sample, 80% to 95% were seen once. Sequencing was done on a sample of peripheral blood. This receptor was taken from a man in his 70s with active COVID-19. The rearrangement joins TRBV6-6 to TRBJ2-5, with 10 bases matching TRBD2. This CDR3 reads CASNQLAGQETQYF. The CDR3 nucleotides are TGTGCCAGCAACCAACTAGCGGGGCAAGAGACCCAGTACTTC.